This T cell receptor beta chain was profiled in a study of spatial heterogeneity in lung cancer. Study conclusions and caveats: More often at tumor resection than at routine follow-up, ubiquitous expanded tumor TCRs were detected in the blood.

Sample time point: sample taken at primary tumor resection. Unsorted whole RNA of tumor, nontumor lung or frozen PBMC was sequenced. The approximately 69 donors had untreated early-stage non-small cell lung cancer. A note on this clonotype: Its target is not known.

CDR3 size: 15 residues. The V and J ends lost 6 bases and 4 bases, in that order; junction bases with no gene match: 10. Germline V gene sequence: CDR1 LNHDA, CDR2 SQIVND (reference sequence). The library protocol tagged each TCR cDNA with a unique molecular identifier. TCRdb re-derived calls from the 5' RACE reads in MiXCR, one entry per CDR3 protein. The sample records 45,000 or so distinct CDR3 sequences, less than 8.5% being singletons. This sequence was found in a female donor with early-stage non-small cell lung cancer. This chain links TRBV19 with TRBJ1-1; 8 bases agree with TRBD1. The source was PBMCs, collected at surgery. CDR3 loop: CASRQRRGRGTEAFF. The CDR3 DNA reads TGTGCCAGTAGGCAACGCAGGGGGCGAGGCACTGAAGCTTTCTTT.